This T cell receptor (beta chain) comes out of a study of blood T cell repertoires in COVID-19. Study-level background: The United States, Italy and Spain provided the acute and convalescent COVID-19 samples. T cells, B-cell-depleted T cells, or PBMCs supplied cDNA or gDNA.

Germline V CDR1 and CDR2: SGHRS, YFSETQ. J gave up 4 bases and V 4 bases, and 10 bases lay outside the gene matches. This CDR3 is built from 16 residues. Profiling relied on immunoSEQ multiplex PCR, and the TCRdb table lists in-frame clones only, not all of them. The table records over 200,000 clones, about 90% of them present only once. The TCR was taken from a man aged 35 to 55 with active or convalescent COVID-19. The chain uses TRBV5-1 and TRBJ2-3; 9 nucleotides agree with TRBD2. Material: peripheral blood. The CDR3 sequence: CASSPGSGGRSDTQYF. In DNA, the CDR3 is TGCGCCAGCAGCCCGGGCAGCGGGGGGCGATCAGATACGCAGTATTTT.